A selection of T cell receptor beta chains follows, all from one sample in a study of cytomegalovirus exposure and HLA in healthy donors. Only in-frame clones appear in the TCRdb table, and some are missing; sequencing was by immunoSEQ multiplex PCR. The table lists 200,000 to 250,000 clones, 77% of them singletons. Sequencing used PBMCs. Receptors originate from an older woman in good health and CMV-seropositive. CDR3s include the opening cysteine and the closing phenylalanine or tryptophan.

v_call: TRBV5-1
cdr3_aa: CASSSTGNTIYF

v_call: TRBV18
cdr3_aa: CASSRGQGRGSAQHF

v_call: TRBV18
cdr3_aa: CASSRNRGEDTEAFF

v_call: TRBV19
cdr3_aa: CASSGTDRTGNTIYF

v_call: TRBV28
cdr3_aa: CASSLAPNEQFF

v_call: TRBV5-1
cdr3_aa: CASSLYGTSDSYEQYF

v_call: TRBV7-9
cdr3_aa: CASSFWRGGDTGELFF

v_call: TRBV30
cdr3_aa: CAWRGDRGLHGTDTQYF

v_call: TRBV7-6
cdr3_aa: CASSPSGPGTQYF

v_call: TRBV10-3
cdr3_aa: CAIKAGVYNEQFF

v_call: TRBV28
cdr3_aa: CASSSQGQPQHF

v_call: TRBV6-5
cdr3_aa: CASRLQGLETYEQYF

v_call: TRBV7-8
cdr3_aa: CASSTSTQGVYGYTF

v_call: TRBV11-3
cdr3_aa: CASNRGGNYEQYF

v_call: TRBV19
cdr3_aa: CASSMAGYSNQPQHF

v_call: TRBV18
cdr3_aa: CASSPPGQGIYGYTF

v_call: TRBV19
cdr3_aa: CASRPSGSTDTQYF

v_call: TRBV2
cdr3_aa: CASSDRGGTDTQYF

v_call: TRBV2
cdr3_aa: CASSEYRGKIGELFF

v_call: TRBV25-1
cdr3_aa: CASGNGGSYEQYF

v_call: TRBV15
cdr3_aa: CATSSLEGRGSGYTF

v_call: TRBV27
cdr3_aa: CASTRRENTEAFF

v_call: TRBV5-1
cdr3_aa: CASSLFLSQETQYF

v_call: TRBV28
cdr3_aa: CASSTAGLATNEKLFF

v_call: TRBV10-1
cdr3_aa: CASSVGGADTGELFF

v_call: TRBV29-1
cdr3_aa: CSAPGGEKLFF

v_call: TRBV19
cdr3_aa: CASRAQGAAEAFF

v_call: TRBV6-1
cdr3_aa: CASRDYSTGELFF

v_call: TRBV6-1
cdr3_aa: CASSSGGTTNYGYTF

v_call: TRBV10-3
cdr3_aa: CAISGSGTAGKPYEQYF

v_call: TRBV7-9
cdr3_aa: CASSLGATGQRGYTF

v_call: TRBV28
cdr3_aa: CASIRTDNYGYTF

v_call: TRBV4-2
cdr3_aa: CASSHHDSAGGTGELFF

v_call: TRBV10-3
cdr3_aa: CAISELAGGNTGELFF

v_call: TRBV27
cdr3_aa: CASSLRGGTGSREQYF

v_call: TRBV18
cdr3_aa: CASSPPGARTDTQYF

v_call: TRBV2
cdr3_aa: CASSAGDRRSYEQYF

v_call: TRBV11-2
cdr3_aa: CASSFRTGEVEQYF

v_call: TRBV19
cdr3_aa: CASRPRQGNTGELFF